What follows is one T cell receptor (beta chain) and its context. Its antigen is unknown. The record originates from a study of cytomegalovirus exposure and HLA in healthy donors. Findings and limits, study-wide: Cytomegalovirus association was assigned to about 150 TCR beta chains.

V lost 7 bases and J 3 bases, leaving 15 bases between the germline ends. Germline CDR1 is SQVTM and CDR2 is ANQGSEA. The CDR3 is 13 residues long. Profiled with immunoSEQ multiplex PCR; TCRdb holds only in-frame clones, not every one. The table records more than 90,000 clones, around 88% of them present only once. The chain carries TRBV29-1 and TRBJ1-2; D might be TRBD1 (6 bases). The sample comprised PBMCs. The origin of this receptor is a man aged 18 to 29 in good health and CMV-seronegative. The CDR3 DNA sequence: TGCAGCGCACCTACAGGGACCCACTATGGCTACACCTTC. It translates to CSAPTGTHYGYTF. The full variable domain, with the rest looked up from reference TRBV29-1 and TRBJ1-2, is SAVISQKPSRDICQRGTSLTIQCQVDSQVTMMFWYRQQPGQSLTLIATANQGSEATYESGFVIDKFPISRPNLTFSTLTVSNMSPEDSSIYLCSAPTGTHYGYTFGSGTRLTVV.